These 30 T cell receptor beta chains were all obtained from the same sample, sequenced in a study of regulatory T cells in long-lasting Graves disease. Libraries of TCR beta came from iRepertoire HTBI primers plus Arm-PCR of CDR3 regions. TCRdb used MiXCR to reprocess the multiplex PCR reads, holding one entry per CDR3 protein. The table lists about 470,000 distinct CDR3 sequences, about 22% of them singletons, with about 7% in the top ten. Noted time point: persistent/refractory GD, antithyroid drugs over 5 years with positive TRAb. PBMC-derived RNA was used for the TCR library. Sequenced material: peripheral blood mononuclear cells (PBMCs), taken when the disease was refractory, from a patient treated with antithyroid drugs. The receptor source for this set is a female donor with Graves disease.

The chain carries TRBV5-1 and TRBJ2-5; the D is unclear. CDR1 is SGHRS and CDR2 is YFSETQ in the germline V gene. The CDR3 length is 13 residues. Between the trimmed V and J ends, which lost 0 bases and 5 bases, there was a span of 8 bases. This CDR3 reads CASSLAAQETQYF. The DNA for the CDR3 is TGCGCCAGCAGCTTGGCGGCTCAGGAGACCCAGTACTTC.

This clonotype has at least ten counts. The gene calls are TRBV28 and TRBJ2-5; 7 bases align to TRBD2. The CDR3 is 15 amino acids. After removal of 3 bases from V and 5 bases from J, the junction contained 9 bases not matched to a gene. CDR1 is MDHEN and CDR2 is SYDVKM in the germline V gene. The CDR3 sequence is CASSFEAGVRETQYF. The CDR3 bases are TGTGCCAGCAGTTTTGAGGCGGGAGTGAGGGAGACCCAGTACTTC.

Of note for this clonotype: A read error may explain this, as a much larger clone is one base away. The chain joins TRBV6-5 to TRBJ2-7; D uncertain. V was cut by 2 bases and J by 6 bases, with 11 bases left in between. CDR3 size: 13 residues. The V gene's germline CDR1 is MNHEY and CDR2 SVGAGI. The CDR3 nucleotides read TGTGCCAGCAGTTACCCTGGGGTCCGCGAGCAGTACTTC. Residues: CASSYPGVREQYF.

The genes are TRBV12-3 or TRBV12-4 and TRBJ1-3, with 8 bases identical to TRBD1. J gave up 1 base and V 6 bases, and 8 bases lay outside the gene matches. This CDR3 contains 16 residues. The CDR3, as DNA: TGTGCCAGCAGCCTATTGGACAGGGTGTCTGGAAACACCATATATTTT. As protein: CASSLLDRVSGNTIYF.

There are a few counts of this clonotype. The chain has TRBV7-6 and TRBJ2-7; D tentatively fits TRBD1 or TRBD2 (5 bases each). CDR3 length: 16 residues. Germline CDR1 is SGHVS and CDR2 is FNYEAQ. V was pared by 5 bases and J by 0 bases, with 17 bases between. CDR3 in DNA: TGTGCCAGCAGCCTACCTACCGGGACCGACTCCTACGAGCAGTACTTC. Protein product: CASSLPTGTDSYEQYF. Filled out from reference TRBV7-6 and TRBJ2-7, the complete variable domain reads GAGVSQSPRYKVTKRGQDVALRCDPISGHVSLYWYRQALGQGPEFLTYFNYEAQQDKSGLPNDRFSAERPEGSISTLTIQRTEQRDSAMYRCASSLPTGTDSYEQYFGPGTRLTVT.

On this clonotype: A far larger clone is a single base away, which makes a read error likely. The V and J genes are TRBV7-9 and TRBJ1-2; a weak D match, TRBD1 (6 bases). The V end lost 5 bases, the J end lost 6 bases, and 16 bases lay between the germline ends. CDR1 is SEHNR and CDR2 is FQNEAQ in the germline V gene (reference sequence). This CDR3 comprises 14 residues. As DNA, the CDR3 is TGTGCCAGCAGCCCGGGGGGGGGCACCCATGGCTACACCTTC. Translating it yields CASSPGGGTHGYTF.

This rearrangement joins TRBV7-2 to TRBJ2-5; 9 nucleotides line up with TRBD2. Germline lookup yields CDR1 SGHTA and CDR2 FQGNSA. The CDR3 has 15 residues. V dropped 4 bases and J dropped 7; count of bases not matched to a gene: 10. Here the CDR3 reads CASSSIAGALRTQYF. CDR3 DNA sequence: TGTGCCAGCAGCTCAATAGCGGGGGCTTTGAGGACCCAGTACTTC.

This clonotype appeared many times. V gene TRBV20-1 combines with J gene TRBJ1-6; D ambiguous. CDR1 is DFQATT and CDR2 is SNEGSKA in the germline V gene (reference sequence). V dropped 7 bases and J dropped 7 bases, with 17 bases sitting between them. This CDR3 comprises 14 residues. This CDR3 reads CSDSGLSGNSPLHF. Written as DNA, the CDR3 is TGCAGTGATTCGGGCCTCAGCGGGAATTCACCCCTCCACTTT.

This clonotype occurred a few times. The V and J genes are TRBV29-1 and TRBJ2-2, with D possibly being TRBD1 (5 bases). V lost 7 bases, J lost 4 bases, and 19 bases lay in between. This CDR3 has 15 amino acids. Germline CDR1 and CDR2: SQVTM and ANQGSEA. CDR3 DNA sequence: TGCAGCGCGGGTCCAGCAAGGCAGGGCACCGGGGAGCTGTTTTTT. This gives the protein CSAGPARQGTGELFF.

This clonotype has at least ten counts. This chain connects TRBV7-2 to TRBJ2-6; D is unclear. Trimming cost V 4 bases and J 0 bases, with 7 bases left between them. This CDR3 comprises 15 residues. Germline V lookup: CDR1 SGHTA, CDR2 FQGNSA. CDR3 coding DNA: TGTGCCAGCAGCTATCGAAGCTCTGGGGCCAACGTCCTGACTTTC. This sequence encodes CASSYRSSGANVLTF.

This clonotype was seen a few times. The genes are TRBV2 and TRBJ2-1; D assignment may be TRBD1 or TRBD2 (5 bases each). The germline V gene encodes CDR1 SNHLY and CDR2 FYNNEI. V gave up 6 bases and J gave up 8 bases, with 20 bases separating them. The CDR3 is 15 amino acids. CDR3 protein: CASSRLIEGSDEQFF. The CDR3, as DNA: TGTGCCAGCAGCCGTCTCATAGAGGGGTCCGATGAGCAGTTCTTC.

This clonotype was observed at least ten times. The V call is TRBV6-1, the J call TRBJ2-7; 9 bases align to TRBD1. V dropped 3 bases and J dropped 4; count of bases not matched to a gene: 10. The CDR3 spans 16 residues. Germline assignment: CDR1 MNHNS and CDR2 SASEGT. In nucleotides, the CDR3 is TGTGCCAGCAGTGACTGGACGACAGGGGGACGATACGAGCAGTACTTC. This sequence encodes CASSDWTTGGRYEQYF.

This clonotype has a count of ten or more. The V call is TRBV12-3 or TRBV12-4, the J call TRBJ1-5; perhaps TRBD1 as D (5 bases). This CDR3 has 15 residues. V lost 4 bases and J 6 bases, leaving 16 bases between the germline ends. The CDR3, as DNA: TGTGCCAGCAGTTATGGGCAGGGATGGGGTCAGCCCCAGCATTTT. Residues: CASSYGQGWGQPQHF.

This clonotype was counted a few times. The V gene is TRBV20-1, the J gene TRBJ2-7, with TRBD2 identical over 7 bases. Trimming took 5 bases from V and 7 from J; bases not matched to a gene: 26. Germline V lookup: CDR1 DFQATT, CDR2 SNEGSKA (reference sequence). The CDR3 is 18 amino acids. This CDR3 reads CSAGGERFSAGRKVEQYF. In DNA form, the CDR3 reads TGCAGTGCTGGAGGGGAGAGGTTTTCGGCCGGGAGGAAGGTGGAGCAGTACTTC.

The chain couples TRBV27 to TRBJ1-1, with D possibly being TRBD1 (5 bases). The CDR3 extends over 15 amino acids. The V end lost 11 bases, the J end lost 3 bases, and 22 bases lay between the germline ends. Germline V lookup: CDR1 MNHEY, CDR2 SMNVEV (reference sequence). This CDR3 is CAVSRGRGVDTEAFF. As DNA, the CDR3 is TGTGCCGTTTCACGGGGACGCGGAGTGGACACTGAAGCTTTCTTT.

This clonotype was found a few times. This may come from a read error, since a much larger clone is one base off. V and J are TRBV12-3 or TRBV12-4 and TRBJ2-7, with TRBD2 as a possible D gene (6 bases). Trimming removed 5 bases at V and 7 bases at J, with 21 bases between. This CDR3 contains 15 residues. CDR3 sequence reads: CASSLTTGLVREQYF. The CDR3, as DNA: TGTGCCAGCAGTCTGACGACGGGACTCGTTAGGGAGCAGTACTTC.

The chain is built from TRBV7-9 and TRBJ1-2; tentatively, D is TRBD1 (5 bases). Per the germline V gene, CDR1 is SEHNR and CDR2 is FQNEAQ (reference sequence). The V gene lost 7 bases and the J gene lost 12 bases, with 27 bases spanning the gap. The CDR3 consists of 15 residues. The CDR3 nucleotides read TGTGCCAGCACCGACTTAATTGACAGCGGTCTTTCCGACACCTTC. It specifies CASTDLIDSGLSDTF.

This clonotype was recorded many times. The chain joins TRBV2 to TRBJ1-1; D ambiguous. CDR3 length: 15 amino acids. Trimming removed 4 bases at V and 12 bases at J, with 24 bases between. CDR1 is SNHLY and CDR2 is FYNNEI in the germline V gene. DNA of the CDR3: TGTGCCAGCAGTGCACCGGCAGGCGAGAACGAAGAAACTTTCTTT. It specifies CASSAPAGENEETFF.

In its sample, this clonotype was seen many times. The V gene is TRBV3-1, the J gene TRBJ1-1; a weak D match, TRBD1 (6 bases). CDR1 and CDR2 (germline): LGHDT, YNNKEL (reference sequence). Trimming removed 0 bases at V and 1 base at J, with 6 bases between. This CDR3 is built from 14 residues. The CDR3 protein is CASSQDRGNTEAFF. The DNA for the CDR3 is TGTGCCAGCAGCCAAGACAGGGGGAACACTGAAGCTTTCTTT.

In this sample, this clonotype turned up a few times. The CDR3 DNA reads TGTGCCAGCGCCTCCGGGACAGGGGTTACGAGCAATCAGCCCCAGCATTTT. This encodes CASASGTGVTSNQPQHF. V usage is TRBV6-1 and J usage is TRBJ1-5; 10 nucleotides match TRBD1. V gave up 8 bases and J gave up 1 base; unmatched junction bases: 11. CDR1 MNHNS and CDR2 SASEGT come from the germline V gene. CDR3 length: 17 residues.

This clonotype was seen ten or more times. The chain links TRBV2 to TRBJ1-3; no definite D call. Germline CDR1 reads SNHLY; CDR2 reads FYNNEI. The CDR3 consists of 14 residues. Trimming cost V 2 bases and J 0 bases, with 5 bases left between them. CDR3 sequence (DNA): TGTGCCAGCAGTGAAAGGAGCTCTGGAAACACCATATATTTT. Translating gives CASSERSSGNTIYF.

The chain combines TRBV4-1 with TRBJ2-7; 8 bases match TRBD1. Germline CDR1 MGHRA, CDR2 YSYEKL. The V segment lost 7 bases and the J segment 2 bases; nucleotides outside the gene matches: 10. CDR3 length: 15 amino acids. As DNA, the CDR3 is TGCGCCAGCACGTACGGCGGGACAGGCGCCTACGAGCAGTACTTC. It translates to CASTYGGTGAYEQYF.

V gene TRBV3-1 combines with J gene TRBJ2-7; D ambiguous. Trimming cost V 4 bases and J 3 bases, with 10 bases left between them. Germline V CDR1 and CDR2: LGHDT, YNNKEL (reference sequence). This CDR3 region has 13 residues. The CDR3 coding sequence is TGTGCCAGCAGCCGACCGAATTACTACGAGCAGTACTTC. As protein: CASSRPNYYEQYF.

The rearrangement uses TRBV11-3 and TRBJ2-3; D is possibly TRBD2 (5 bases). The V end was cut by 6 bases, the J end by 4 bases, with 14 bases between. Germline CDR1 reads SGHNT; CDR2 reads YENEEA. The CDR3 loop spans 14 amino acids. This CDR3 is CASSSTYGADTQYF. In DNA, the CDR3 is TGTGCCAGCAGTTCGACCTACGGGGCAGATACGCAGTATTTT.

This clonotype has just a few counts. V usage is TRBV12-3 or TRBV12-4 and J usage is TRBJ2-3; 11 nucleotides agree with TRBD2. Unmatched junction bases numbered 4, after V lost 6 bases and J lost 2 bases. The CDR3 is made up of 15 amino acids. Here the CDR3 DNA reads TGTGCCAGCAGACCGGGACTAGCGGTCACAGATACGCAGTATTTT. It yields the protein CASRPGLAVTDTQYF.

CDR3 coding DNA: TGTGCCAGCAGTCGGGACAGGTTATTCGGGGAGCTGTTTTTT. As protein: CASSRDRLFGELFF. This chain uses TRBV28 with TRBJ2-2; TRBD1 aligns across 8 bases. The germline V gene has CDR1 MDHEN and CDR2 SYDVKM. CDR3 length: 14 amino acids. V dropped 5 bases and J dropped 7; count of bases not matched to a gene: 6.

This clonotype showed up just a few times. The CDR3 protein is CASSAQGRTEAFF. The CDR3 DNA reads as TGTGCCAGTAGTGCGCAGGGGAGGACTGAAGCTTTCTTT. The chain joins TRBV19 to TRBJ1-1; maybe TRBD1 (6 bases). V lost 5 bases, J lost 5 bases, and 12 bases lay in between. Germline V CDR1 and CDR2: LNHDA, SQIVND (reference sequence). The length of the CDR3 is 13 residues.

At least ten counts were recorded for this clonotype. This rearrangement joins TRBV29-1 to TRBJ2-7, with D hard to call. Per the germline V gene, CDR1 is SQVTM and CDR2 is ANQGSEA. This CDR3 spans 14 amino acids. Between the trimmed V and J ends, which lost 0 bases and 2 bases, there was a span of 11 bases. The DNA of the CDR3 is TGCAGCGTTGAAGATCGGCGGTTACCCTACGAGCAGTACTTC. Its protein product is CSVEDRRLPYEQYF.

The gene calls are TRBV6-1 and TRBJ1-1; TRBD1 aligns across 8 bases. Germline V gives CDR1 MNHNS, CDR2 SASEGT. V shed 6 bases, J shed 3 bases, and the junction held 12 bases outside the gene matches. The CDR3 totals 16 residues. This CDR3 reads CASSQLQGARYTEAFF. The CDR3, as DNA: TGTGCCAGCAGCCAACTTCAGGGGGCGAGGTACACTGAAGCTTTCTTT.

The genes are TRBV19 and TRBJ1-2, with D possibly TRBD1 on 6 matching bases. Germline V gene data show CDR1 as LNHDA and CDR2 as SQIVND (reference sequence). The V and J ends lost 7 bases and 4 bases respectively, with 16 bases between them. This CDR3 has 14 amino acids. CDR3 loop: CASTTTLQGYGYTF. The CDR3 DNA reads TGTGCCAGTACCACGACCCTACAGGGCTATGGCTACACCTTC.